The T cell receptor (beta chain) under discussion was sequenced for a study of blood T cell repertoires in COVID-19. Between the trimmed V and J ends, which lost 0 bases and 9 bases, there was a span of 12 bases. Germline values: CDR1 MGHRA, CDR2 YSYEKL. This CDR3 is built from 15 residues. Profiling relied on immunoSEQ multiplex PCR, and the TCRdb table lists in-frame clones only, not all of them. Counted here are about 21,000 clones, around 92% occurring once; the ten biggest clones make up 7.4%. This rearrangement joins TRBV4-1 to TRBJ1-6; D is uncertain. This TCR was sampled from a man in his 70s with active COVID-19. The sequenced sample was peripheral blood. The CDR3 loop is CASSQETAPGSPLHF. The CDR3 nucleotides are TGCGCCAGCAGCCAAGAGACCGCTCCGGGTTCACCCCTCCACTTT.